This is a list of T cell receptor beta chains from one sample in a study of T-cell memory formation after mild COVID-19. MiXCR, applied by TCRdb to the 5' RACE reads, yields one record per CDR3 protein. The sample lists hundreds of thousands of distinct CDR3 sequences; around 15% were seen once. The sample comprised PBMCs or a T cell subset sorted from them (not recorded which). The receptors were sampled from a man between 18 and 35 years old who had mild COVID-19 (a few samples of this study predate the infection). Cell type and time point are not known. CDR3s include the opening cysteine and the closing phenylalanine or tryptophan. The order of the fields is V gene, J gene, D gene, clone size, CDR3 DNA, CDR3 protein. The D gene is left open where the match is weak. Size values are once, few and many counts, or a class for expanded clones, and some rows have none.

v_gene: TRBV28
j_gene: TRBJ1-2
d_gene: .
abundance: .
CDR3nt: TGTGCCAGCAGTTTTGCAGGGTCACCGACTAACTATGGCTACACCTTC
CDR3aa: CASSFAGSPTNYGYTF

v_gene: TRBV12-3/TRBV12-4
j_gene: TRBJ2-5
d_gene: TRBD2
abundance: few
CDR3nt: TGTGCCAGCAGTCGAGTAGCGGGGCAAGAGACCCAGTACTTC
CDR3aa: CASSRVAGQETQYF

v_gene: TRBV7-6
j_gene: TRBJ2-2
d_gene: .
abundance: few
CDR3nt: TGTGCCAGCAGAGGAGGGGGCGCCAACACCGGGGAGCTGTTTTTT
CDR3aa: CASRGGGANTGELFF

v_gene: TRBV7-2
j_gene: TRBJ2-5
d_gene: .
abundance: .
CDR3nt: TGTGCCAGCAGAATTGGACAGAAAGAGACCCAGTACTTC
CDR3aa: CASRIGQKETQYF

v_gene: TRBV5-1
j_gene: TRBJ2-3
d_gene: .
abundance: .
CDR3nt: TGCGCCAGCAACAGAGAGGCCCCAGATACGCAGTATTTT
CDR3aa: CASNREAPDTQYF

v_gene: TRBV4-2
j_gene: TRBJ2-5
d_gene: .
abundance: few
CDR3nt: TGTGCCAGCAGCCAAGCACCTTGGGAAGAGACCCAGTACTTC
CDR3aa: CASSQAPWEETQYF

v_gene: TRBV10-3
j_gene: TRBJ1-5
d_gene: .
abundance: few
CDR3nt: TGTGCCATCAAGGCAGCCGTTAATCAGCCCCAGCATTTT
CDR3aa: CAIKAAVNQPQHF

v_gene: TRBV7-9
j_gene: TRBJ2-1
d_gene: TRBD2
abundance: .
CDR3nt: TGTGCCAGCAGCTCTAGCGGGGCGGGCACGGAGCAGTTCTTC
CDR3aa: CASSSSGAGTEQFF

v_gene: TRBV12-3/TRBV12-4
j_gene: TRBJ2-3
d_gene: TRBD2
abundance: .
CDR3nt: TGTGCCAGCAGCCCGCTAGCGGGGGGCTATCTTGATACGCAGTATTTT
CDR3aa: CASSPLAGGYLDTQYF

v_gene: TRBV11-2
j_gene: TRBJ1-1
d_gene: .
abundance: .
CDR3nt: TGTGCCAGCAGCCACGCGGGGGATTGGGGGAACACTGAAGCTTTCTTT
CDR3aa: CASSHAGDWGNTEAFF

v_gene: TRBV12-3/TRBV12-4
j_gene: TRBJ1-1
d_gene: TRBD1
abundance: .
CDR3nt: TGTGCCAGCAGTACAGGGGGCACTGAAGCTTTCTTT
CDR3aa: CASSTGGTEAFF

v_gene: TRBV4-3
j_gene: TRBJ1-1
d_gene: .
abundance: many
CDR3nt: TGCGCCAGCAGCCGAGCCAAATTGGGCACTGAAGCTTTCTTT
CDR3aa: CASSRAKLGTEAFF

v_gene: TRBV29-1
j_gene: TRBJ2-3
d_gene: TRBD2
abundance: few
CDR3nt: TGCAGCGTTGACACTAGCGGGGGGACGCAGTATTTT
CDR3aa: CSVDTSGGTQYF

v_gene: TRBV18
j_gene: TRBJ1-2
d_gene: .
abundance: few
CDR3nt: TGTGCCAGCTCAGAGGACAGATCCTATGGCTACACCTTC
CDR3aa: CASSEDRSYGYTF

v_gene: TRBV20-1
j_gene: TRBJ1-6
d_gene: .
abundance: .
CDR3nt: TGCAGTGCTAGAGATACCGATTCAAGCTCCTATAATTCACCCCTCCACTTT
CDR3aa: CSARDTDSSSYNSPLHF

v_gene: TRBV5-1
j_gene: TRBJ1-6
d_gene: .
abundance: few
CDR3nt: TGCGCCAGCAGCTCCGCAGGGTTGAGGGGATCACCCCTCCACTTT
CDR3aa: CASSSAGLRGSPLHF

v_gene: TRBV7-8
j_gene: TRBJ2-5
d_gene: .
abundance: few
CDR3nt: TGTGCCAGTGGACAGTACCAAGAGACCCAGTACTTC
CDR3aa: CASGQYQETQYF

v_gene: TRBV7-9
j_gene: TRBJ2-5
d_gene: .
abundance: many
CDR3nt: TGTGCCAGCAGCTCCTCGGAGACCCAGTACTTC
CDR3aa: CASSSSETQYF

v_gene: TRBV9
j_gene: TRBJ2-2
d_gene: TRBD2
abundance: .
CDR3nt: TGTGCCAGCAGCGCCGGGGGGGGTACCGGGGAGCTGTTTTTT
CDR3aa: CASSAGGGTGELFF

v_gene: TRBV29-1
j_gene: TRBJ2-3
d_gene: .
abundance: few
CDR3nt: TGCAGCGTTGAAGGGGGTAGGGGGGGGAGAGATACGCAGTATTTT
CDR3aa: CSVEGGRGGRDTQYF

v_gene: TRBV12-3/TRBV12-4
j_gene: TRBJ2-7
d_gene: .
abundance: .
CDR3nt: TGTGCCAGCAGCCCCGGGGCCAGCTACTACGAGCAGTACTTC
CDR3aa: CASSPGASYYEQYF

v_gene: TRBV5-1
j_gene: TRBJ2-3
d_gene: .
abundance: .
CDR3nt: TGCGCCAGCAGCTTGGCGGGACTTCCTAGCACAGATACGCAGTATTTT
CDR3aa: CASSLAGLPSTDTQYF

v_gene: TRBV4-2
j_gene: TRBJ1-3
d_gene: .
abundance: few
CDR3nt: TGTGCCAGCAGCCAAGATCTTCCCGGGGGATCTGGAAACACCATATATTTT
CDR3aa: CASSQDLPGGSGNTIYF

v_gene: TRBV28
j_gene: TRBJ1-6
d_gene: .
abundance: .
CDR3nt: TGTGCCAGCACCCCCGAAGCGGCCCCGGGAGAACTCCTCCACTTT
CDR3aa: CASTPEAAPGELLHF